The 32 T cell receptor beta chains below all came from one sample that was sequenced in a study of control samples from healthy donors and cancer patients. Generated by immunoSEQ multiplex PCR, the TCRdb table keeps only in-frame clones and is missing some. The sample contains 95,000 to 150,000 clones, more than 85% of which appear only once. The sequenced sample was blood. The receptors were sampled from a woman between 18 and 29 years old in good health.

V is TRBV6-5 and J is TRBJ2-7, with D perhaps TRBD1 or TRBD2 (5 bases each). Germline V gene sequence: CDR1 MNHEY, CDR2 SVGAGI. Trimming took off 2 bases at V and 3 bases at J, with 8 bases between the two ends. The CDR3 contains 13 residues. The CDR3 coding sequence is TGTGCCAGCAGTTACGGGGACGGCTACGAGCAGTACTTC. Translating gives CASSYGDGYEQYF.

The chain is built from TRBV10-1 and TRBJ2-1, with 15 bases aligning to TRBD2. This CDR3 region has 19 residues. Germline CDR1 WNHNN, CDR2 SYGVQD (reference sequence). Trimming cost V 11 bases and J 0 bases; bases outside gene matches: 14. DNA of the CDR3: TGCGCCGTTCTGTCCTCCGGACTAGCGGGAGGGAGCTCCTACAATGAGCAGTTCTTC. Its protein product is CAVLSSGLAGGSSYNEQFF.

This clone has just one count. The chain joins TRBV6-5 to TRBJ1-5, with D possibly being TRBD1 (6 bases). The CDR3 has 14 amino acids. CDR1 is MNHEY, CDR2 SVGAGI, per germline. The V gene lost 0 bases and the J gene lost 7 bases, with 10 bases spanning the gap. CDR3 DNA: TGTGCCAGCAGTTACTCAACAGGGATACAGCCCCAGCATTTT. Its protein is CASSYSTGIQPQHF.

The CDR3 loop is CASSLEASGRVDTQYF. Written as DNA, the CDR3 is TGCGCCAGCAGCTTGGAGGCCAGCGGGAGGGTAGATACGCAGTATTTT. This chain uses TRBV5-1 with TRBJ2-3; 10 nucleotides match TRBD2. Trimming at V came to 0 bases and at J to 5 bases, leaving 6 bases not matched to a gene. There are 16 residues in the CDR3. Germline values: CDR1 SGHRS, CDR2 YFSETQ.

The chain links TRBV4-1 to TRBJ2-1; 8 nucleotides match TRBD1. Germline V gene lookup returns CDR1 MGHRA and CDR2 YSYEKL. The V segment lost 2 bases and the J segment 8 bases; nucleotides outside the gene matches: 14. This CDR3 has 17 amino acids. The CDR3 region is CASSQSPAGGQVDEQFF. In nucleotides, the CDR3 is TGCGCCAGCAGCCAAAGTCCTGCAGGGGGCCAGGTGGATGAGCAGTTCTTC.

This chain joins TRBV27 and TRBJ1-6, with 7 bases matching TRBD1. From germline, CDR1 is MNHEY and CDR2 SMNVEV (reference sequence). Losses at the gene ends were 6 bases for V and 3 bases for J; bases not matched to a gene: 8. The CDR3 has 16 amino acids. The CDR3 loop is CASRIDRDSYNSPLHF. The CDR3, as DNA: TGTGCCAGCAGGATTGACAGGGACAGCTATAATTCACCCCTCCACTTT.

The rearrangement uses TRBV10-3 and TRBJ2-7; 11 bases fit TRBD1. V dropped 5 bases and J dropped 6; count of bases not matched to a gene: 6. Germline V gene lookup returns CDR1 ENHRY and CDR2 SYGVKD. The CDR3 has 14 residues. The CDR3 bases are TGTGCCATCAGTCCTACCGGGACAGGGGGCGAGCAGTACTTC. Protein: CAISPTGTGGEQYF.

The rearrangement uses TRBV6-2 or TRBV6-3 and TRBJ2-3, with D hard to call. This CDR3 has 15 amino acids. The germline V and J ends were trimmed by 2 bases and 10 bases, with 19 bases remaining between them. Germline assignment: CDR1 MNHEY and CDR2 SVGEGT. CDR3: CASSYGDPSTVAQYF. The CDR3 DNA sequence: TGTGCCAGCAGTTACGGAGACCCGAGCACAGTGGCGCAGTATTTT.

The CDR3 DNA follows: TGCGCCAGCAGCCAAGTCCCCGGAGCGAAACCCTACTATGGCTACACCTTC. Encoded protein: CASSQVPGAKPYYGYTF. The gene calls are TRBV4-3 and TRBJ1-2, with D unresolved. The germline V and J ends were trimmed by 1 base and 3 bases, with 18 bases remaining between them. The CDR3 is 17 residues long. Germline loops: CDR1 LGHNA, CDR2 YSLEER.

The rearrangement joins TRBV7-2 to TRBJ1-5; unclear D gene. Trimming took off 5 bases at V and 7 bases at J, with 15 bases between the two ends. The germline V gene encodes CDR1 SGHTA and CDR2 FQGNSA. This CDR3 has 14 residues. The CDR3 protein is CASSRVWGWQPQHF. The DNA for the CDR3 is TGTGCCAGCAGCCGCGTGTGGGGTTGGCAGCCCCAGCATTTT. Full variable domain (outside the CDR3, taken from reference TRBV7-2 and TRBJ1-5): GAGVSQSPSNKVTEKGKDVELRCDPISGHTALYWYRQSLGQGLEFLIYFQGNSAPDKSGLPSDRFSAERTGGSVSTLTIQRTQQEDSAVYLCASSRVWGWQPQHFGDGTRLSIL.

As to this clone: Germline and junction disagree at one end, which may indicate a read error. CDR3 coding DNA: TGTGCCAGCAGTCACTCCGGACAGGCCTATGGCTACACCTTC. Its translation: CASSHSGQAYGYTF. V usage is TRBV6-2 or TRBV6-3 and J usage is TRBJ1-2, with 7 bases that match TRBD1. Germline V lookup: CDR1 MNHEY, CDR2 SVGEGT. This CDR3 region has 14 residues.

The genes are TRBV6-5 and TRBJ1-4, with TRBD1 matching 10 bases. Germline values: CDR1 MNHEY, CDR2 SVGAGI. Germline trimming cut 6 bases from V and 4 bases from J; bases unmatched to any gene: 2. There are 14 residues in the CDR3. CDR3: CASRDRGGNEKLFF. As DNA, the CDR3 is TGTGCCAGCAGGGACAGGGGGGGTAATGAAAAACTGTTTTTT.

V is TRBV29-1 and J is TRBJ1-2, with D perhaps matching TRBD1 (5 bases). Germline V CDR1 and CDR2: SQVTM, ANQGSEA. V was trimmed by 4 bases and J by 6 bases, leaving 12 bases between them. CDR3 length equals 12 residues. In DNA, the CDR3 is TGCAGCGTTGTGGGGGTTGAGGATGGCTACACCTTC. Its translation: CSVVGVEDGYTF.

V usage is TRBV11-3 and J usage is TRBJ1-4; 7 bases line up with TRBD1. The J segment lost 6 bases and the V segment lost 9 bases, leaving 10 bases of the junction unmatched. Germline values: CDR1 SGHNT, CDR2 YENEEA. The CDR3 has 14 residues. CDR3 amino acids: CARDRSVVHEKLFF. The CDR3 DNA sequence: TGTGCCAGGGACAGGTCGGTGGTCCATGAAAAACTGTTTTTT.

The V gene is TRBV5-4, the J gene TRBJ2-3; 15 bases align to TRBD2. Germline V gene lookup returns CDR1 SGHNT and CDR2 YYREEE (reference sequence). This CDR3 has 18 residues. V was clipped by 6 bases and J by 0 bases; unmatched bases: 8. CDR3 sequence reads: CASNEGTSGRLSTDTQYF. CDR3 bases: TGTGCCAGCAACGAGGGGACTAGCGGGAGGTTAAGCACAGATACGCAGTATTTT.

The J gene is TRBJ1-1, the V gene TRBV5-4; 10 bases match TRBD1. Germline assignment: CDR1 SGHNT and CDR2 YYREEE (reference sequence). The V gene end was trimmed by 0 bases and the J gene end by 3 bases; junction bases not matched to a gene: 8. The CDR3 is 17 residues long. The CDR3 sequence: CASSLGGGQGEYTEAFF. The CDR3 nucleotides read TGTGCCAGCAGCTTGGGGGGCGGACAGGGGGAATACACTGAAGCTTTCTTT.

The V gene is TRBV7-3, the J gene TRBJ2-2, with 10 bases identical to TRBD2. The CDR3 has 16 residues. The V gene end was trimmed by 4 bases and the J gene end by 2 bases; junction bases not matched to a gene: 4. Germline V CDR1 and CDR2: SGHTA, FQGTGA. The CDR3 DNA reads as TGTGCCAGCAGCTCAAGCGGGAGGGGTAACACCGGGGAGCTGTTTTTT. Residues: CASSSSGRGNTGELFF.

V and J are TRBV4-2 and TRBJ2-2, with 14 positions matching TRBD2. CDR1 is LGHNA and CDR2 is YNFKEQ in the germline V gene. With 8 bases clipped from V and 5 bases from J, the junction kept 4 bases outside the gene matches. The CDR3 totals 15 residues. CDR3 region: CASLGLAGGTGELFF. The CDR3 bases are TGTGCCAGCCTCGGACTAGCGGGAGGTACCGGGGAGCTGTTTTTT.

This chain connects TRBV28 to TRBJ2-1; 15 bases align to TRBD2. The length of the CDR3 is 19 residues. Trimming removed 1 base from V and 4 bases from J; junction bases left unmatched: 8. Germline CDR1 and CDR2: MDHEN and SYDVKM. The CDR3 spells CASSLSRGLAGGPYNEQFF. CDR3 bases: TGTGCCAGCAGTTTATCTAGAGGACTAGCGGGGGGGCCTTACAATGAGCAGTTCTTC.

The chain has TRBV7-2 and TRBJ2-7; 8 bases fit TRBD1. J gave up 2 bases and V 4 bases, and 19 bases lay outside the gene matches. The CDR3 totals 19 residues. Per germline, CDR1 SGHTA and CDR2 FQGNSA. CDR3 protein: CASSSYPIARTGMTYEQYF. The CDR3 nucleotides are TGTGCCAGCAGCTCTTACCCGATAGCCAGGACAGGGATGACCTACGAGCAGTACTTC.

The chain carries TRBV4-3 and TRBJ2-7, with D perhaps given as TRBD1 or TRBD2 (6 bases each). Deletions cut 0 bases from V and 2 bases from J, with 14 bases between. The CDR3 has 16 amino acids. Per germline, CDR1 LGHNA and CDR2 YSLEER. The CDR3 region has the DNA TGCGCCAGCAGCCAAGATCGCGGGGACAACACCTACGAGCAGTACTTC. Amino acids: CASSQDRGDNTYEQYF.

V usage is TRBV6-6 and J usage is TRBJ1-4; the match to TRBD1 covers 9 bases. Germline-derived CDR1 and CDR2 are MNHNY and SVGAGI (reference sequence). The CDR3 has 16 amino acids. Trimming cost V 2 bases and J 5 bases; bases outside gene matches: 6. The CDR3 reads CASSYGTGRVNEKLFF. The DNA of the CDR3 is TGTGCCAGCAGTTACGGGACAGGGAGAGTCAATGAAAAACTGTTTTTT.

The chain joins TRBV6-2 or TRBV6-3 to TRBJ1-5; TRBD1 matches 9 bases. Losses at the gene ends were 5 bases for V and 0 bases for J; bases not matched to a gene: 14. Germline V lookup: CDR1 MNHEY, CDR2 SVGEGT. There are 19 residues in the CDR3. CDR3 nucleotides: TGTGCCAGCAGTATTTCACAGGGGGCTTGGGTATTTAGCAATCAGCCCCAGCATTTT. It specifies CASSISQGAWVFSNQPQHF.

The chain employs TRBV7-2 and TRBJ2-1, with D unresolved. This CDR3 has 11 residues. The germline V and J ends were trimmed by 0 bases and 11 bases, with 5 bases remaining between them. The germline CDR1 and CDR2 sequences are SGHTA and FQGNSA. In nucleotides, the CDR3 is TGTGCCAGCAGCTTAGCGGGTCAGCAGTTCTTC. This gives the protein CASSLAGQQFF.

This chain connects TRBV4-3 to TRBJ1-1, with D perhaps TRBD1 (5 bases). Germline V gene lookup returns CDR1 LGHNA and CDR2 YSLEER. V lost 0 bases, J lost 7 bases, and 9 bases lay in between. The CDR3 spans 13 residues. In DNA form, the CDR3 reads TGCGCCAGCAGCCAAGATCGGGGGAGTGAAGCTTTCTTT. The encoded protein is CASSQDRGSEAFF.

The V call is TRBV18, the J call TRBJ1-1; D gene uncertain. V lost 1 base to trimming and J lost 3 bases, with 6 bases between them. This CDR3 has 13 amino acids. CDR1 and CDR2 from the germline V gene are KGHSH and LQKENI. This CDR3 is CASSPHADTEAFF. The CDR3 coding sequence is TGTGCCAGCTCACCACATGCGGACACTGAAGCTTTCTTT.

The V and J genes are TRBV3-1 (or the pseudogene TRBV3-2) and TRBJ2-5; 8 bases are a match to TRBD1. V was clipped by 1 base and J by 5 bases; unmatched bases: 9. Germline lookup yields CDR1 LGHDT and CDR2 YNNKEL (reference sequence). CDR3 length: 16 amino acids. Written as DNA, the CDR3 is TGTGCCAGCAGCCAAGGACAGGGGAGACTACGCGAGACCCAGTACTTC. Translated: CASSQGQGRLRETQYF.

DNA of the CDR3: TGTGCCAGCTCGGACCCCAATCAGCCCCAGCATTTT. It yields the protein CASSDPNQPQHF. This chain joins TRBV7-9 and TRBJ1-5; D is unclear. Trimming took 8 bases from V and 3 from J, leaving 8 bases between them. Germline-derived CDR1 and CDR2 are SEHNR and FQNEAQ (reference sequence). This CDR3 region has 12 residues.

The rearrangement uses TRBV2 and TRBJ2-6; 9 bases line up with TRBD1. The CDR3 has 16 residues. Germline V gene lookup returns CDR1 SNHLY and CDR2 FYNNEI. V gave up 8 bases and J gave up 2 bases; unmatched junction bases: 7. CDR3 in DNA: TGTGCCAGCTGGGACAGGGAGACGGCTGGGGCCAACGTCCTGACTTTC. This translates into CASWDRETAGANVLTF.

This rearrangement joins TRBV24-1 to TRBJ2-1; D gene uncertain. This CDR3 contains 13 residues. V shed 5 bases and J shed 3 bases, with 7 bases lying between them. Germline lookup yields CDR1 KGHDR and CDR2 SFDVKD. This CDR3 reads CATSGRIYNEQFF. CDR3 nucleotide sequence: TGTGCCACCAGTGGTCGGATCTACAATGAGCAGTTCTTC.

This chain uses TRBV15 with TRBJ1-4; D is unclear. Germline V gene data show CDR1 as LNHNV and CDR2 as YYDKDF (reference sequence). Trimming left V 1 base short and J 8 bases short, with 29 bases between. The CDR3 totals 20 residues. Here the CDR3 reads CATSRGGWSGVPIGFEKLFF. The CDR3 nucleotides are TGTGCCACCAGCAGAGGAGGATGGTCCGGGGTACCGATAGGGTTCGAAAAACTGTTTTTT. Full variable domain (rest looked up from reference TRBV15 and TRBJ1-4): DAMVIQNPRYQVTQFGKPVTLSCSQTLNHNVMYWYQQKSSQAPKLLFHYYDKDFNNEADTPDNFQSRRPNTSFCFLDIRSPGLGDTAMYLCATSRGGWSGVPIGFEKLFFGSGTQLSVL.

This clone was detected once. V and J are TRBV28 and TRBJ1-2, with 7 bases matching TRBD1. Germline trimming cut 5 bases from V and 4 bases from J; bases unmatched to any gene: 10. The CDR3 is 15 residues long. From germline, CDR1 is MDHEN and CDR2 SYDVKM. The CDR3 spells CASSLEGALIYGYTF. For the CDR3, the DNA is TGTGCCAGCAGTCTAGAGGGGGCCCTCATCTATGGCTACACCTTC.